This TCR beta chain was identified during a study of T cell clones after liver transplantation. Study background: Three of the eight recipients were HCV-positive; the rest had non-autoimmune, non-viral transplant indications. Study-wide results and caveats: Post-transplant time points were not standardized, so conclusions are preliminary.

The germline gives CDR1 MNHEY, CDR2 SVGAGI. The ends were cut back, 10 bases at V and 3 bases at J, with 7 bases in the middle. The CDR3 totals 11 residues. Method: immunoSEQ multiplex PCR; TCRdb's copy keeps in-frame clones and lacks some. The sample includes fewer than 110,000 clones, under 90% of them seen just once. As to this clone: Its antigen remains unidentified.

This chain uses TRBV6-5 with TRBJ1-5; D is uncertain. This receptor was taken from a human patient who received a liver transplant. Some T cells may possibly be graft donor cells. The specimen was CD4+ T cells from blood, collected approximately 43 months after liver transplant. DNA of the CDR3: TGTGCCACCGGTGACAATCAGCCCCAGCATTTT. Its protein is CATGDNQPQHF.